A selection of T cell receptor beta chains follows, all from one sample in a study of T cell repertoires in cytomegalovirus infection. TCRdb ran MiXCR on the reads and lists one entry per CDR3 protein. The sample lists about 300,000 distinct CDR3 sequences, 9.6% seen once, with 2% to 3% in the top ten. The sequenced sample was PBMCs. The receptors stem from a human donor in good health (CMV status not recorded). Some clones in this sample may be carry-over from other donors' samples. Each CDR3 is given with its conserved first and last residue. The D gene is left open where the match is weak. The listing skips clone size in some rows; elsewhere it reads once, few, many or a size class.

.	TRBV23-1	TRBJ2-4	.	TGCGCCAGCAGTCAATCACCCCCGTTAGCCAAAAACATTCAGTACTTC	CASSQSPPLAKNIQYF
many	TRBV2	TRBJ2-5	.	TGTGCCAGCAGTGAAGCCCGCGGGGTGTTGTACTTC	CASSEARGVLYF
.	TRBV28	TRBJ2-3	TRBD2	TGTGCCAGCAGTTGGGTCTTAAGCGGGGGGGATACGCAGTATTTT	CASSWVLSGGDTQYF
.	TRBV29-1	TRBJ2-3	TRBD2	TGCAGCGCAGAGTGGGGCGGGGGGCCGAACGCAGATACGCAGTATTTT	CSAEWGGGPNADTQYF
.	TRBV15	TRBJ2-5	.	TGTGCCACCAGCCCCGGACTAAGCGGAGAGACCCAGTACTTC	CATSPGLSGETQYF
few	TRBV6-2/TRBV6-3	TRBJ2-4	.	TGTGCCAGCAGCAGACACACAGCGGGCGGGACCAAAAACATTCAGTACTTC	CASSRHTAGGTKNIQYF
few	TRBV12-5	TRBJ2-2	.	TGTGCTAGTGGCCGGGACACTTACACCGGGGAGCTGTTTTTT	CASGRDTYTGELFF
few	TRBV19	TRBJ2-3	TRBD2	TGTGCCAGTGGACTAGAGCGGGGGCCCACAGATACGCAGTATTTT	CASGLERGPTDTQYF
.	TRBV20-1	TRBJ2-1	.	TGCAGTGCTAGAACCTCTAGGGGTCCCTACAATGAGCAGTTCTTC	CSARTSRGPYNEQFF
.	TRBV9	TRBJ1-5	.	TGTGCCAGCAGCGTAGATCCCGGGCAGCCCCAGCATTTT	CASSVDPGQPQHF
many	TRBV15	TRBJ1-5	.	TGTGCCACCAGCATTGGGGGGGTCGGACAGCCCCAGCATTTT	CATSIGGVGQPQHF
many	TRBV7-9	TRBJ2-1	TRBD2	TGTGCCAGCAGCTTAGTGACGGGGGGGTATGGTGGTGAGCAGTTCTTC	CASSLVTGGYGGEQFF
many	TRBV7-9	TRBJ2-1	.	TGTGCCAGCATCAAAACGGAGTATGAGCAGTTCTTC	CASIKTEYEQFF
many	TRBV7-9	TRBJ1-2	TRBD1	TGTGCCAGCAGATCCAACCTTCGGTCGGGACAGGGGGGCTACACCTTC	CASRSNLRSGQGGYTF
few	TRBV20-1	TRBJ2-1	.	TGCAGTGCTAGAGATCCGGGACCGAGGTCCAATGAGCAGTTCTTC	CSARDPGPRSNEQFF
many	TRBV2	TRBJ1-2	.	TGTGCCAGCAGTGACCATGCTCCGCGTGGCTACACCTTC	CASSDHAPRGYTF
many	TRBV15	TRBJ1-2	.	TGTGCCACCAGCAGGGGAAAACCCCGGGACGGACAACTCAACTATGGCTACACCTTC	CATSRGKPRDGQLNYGYTF
many	TRBV11-3	TRBJ2-3	TRBD1	TGTGCCAGCAGCCAGGGGGCAGATACGCAGTATTTT	CASSQGADTQYF
many	TRBV28	TRBJ2-4	.	TGTGCCAGCAGTTTAGAAGGAGCCAAAAACATTCAGTACTTC	CASSLEGAKNIQYF
many	TRBV5-1	TRBJ2-1	TRBD2	TGCGCCAGCAGCTTGGATAGCGGGGGTGGTGAGCAGTTCTTC	CASSLDSGGGEQFF
many	TRBV7-9	TRBJ1-5	.	TGTGCCAGCAGCTCGAGGGATCGGGGCCAGCCCCAGCATTTT	CASSSRDRGQPQHF
many	TRBV20-1	TRBJ2-5	.	TGCAGTGCTAGACACGGGGGAACAGAGACCCAGTACTTC	CSARHGGTETQYF
.	TRBV20-1	TRBJ2-3	TRBD2	TGCAGTGCTATAAAGACTAGCGGGGGGGCCCTGGCGCAGTATTTT	CSAIKTSGGALAQYF
many	TRBV14	TRBJ2-1	.	TGTGCCAGCAGCGCAATGGGCTCGAATGTGAACAATGAGCAGTTCTTC	CASSAMGSNVNNEQFF
few	TRBV20-1	TRBJ1-5	TRBD1	TGCAGTGGTCGGACAGGGCTTTCTTATAGCAATCAGCCCCAGCATTTT	CSGRTGLSYSNQPQHF
.	TRBV6-4	TRBJ1-1	.	TGTGCCAGCAGTGACCCAACTGGGGACACTGAAGCTTTCTTT	CASSDPTGDTEAFF
.	TRBV12-3/TRBV12-4	TRBJ1-1	TRBD1	TGTGCTGACAGGGACGGGCCTGAAGCTTTCTTT	CADRDGPEAFF
.	TRBV29-1	TRBJ1-2	.	TGCAGCGCCTGGGATGTGAGCGGCTACACCTTC	CSAWDVSGYTF
.	TRBV20-1	TRBJ2-2	.	TGCAGTGCTAGAGGTCTTGGGGGGACCGGGGAGCTGTTTTTT	CSARGLGGTGELFF